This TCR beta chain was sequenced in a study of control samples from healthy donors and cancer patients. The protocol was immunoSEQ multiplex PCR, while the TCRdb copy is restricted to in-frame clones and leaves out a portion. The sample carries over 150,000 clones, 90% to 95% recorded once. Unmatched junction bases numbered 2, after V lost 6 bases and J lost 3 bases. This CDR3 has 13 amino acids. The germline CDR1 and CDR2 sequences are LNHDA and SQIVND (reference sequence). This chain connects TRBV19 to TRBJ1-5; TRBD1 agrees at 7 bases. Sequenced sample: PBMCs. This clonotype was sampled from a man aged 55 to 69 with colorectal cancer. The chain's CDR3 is CASSGQANQPQHF. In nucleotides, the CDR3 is TGTGCCAGTAGCGGACAGGCCAATCAGCCCCAGCATTTT.